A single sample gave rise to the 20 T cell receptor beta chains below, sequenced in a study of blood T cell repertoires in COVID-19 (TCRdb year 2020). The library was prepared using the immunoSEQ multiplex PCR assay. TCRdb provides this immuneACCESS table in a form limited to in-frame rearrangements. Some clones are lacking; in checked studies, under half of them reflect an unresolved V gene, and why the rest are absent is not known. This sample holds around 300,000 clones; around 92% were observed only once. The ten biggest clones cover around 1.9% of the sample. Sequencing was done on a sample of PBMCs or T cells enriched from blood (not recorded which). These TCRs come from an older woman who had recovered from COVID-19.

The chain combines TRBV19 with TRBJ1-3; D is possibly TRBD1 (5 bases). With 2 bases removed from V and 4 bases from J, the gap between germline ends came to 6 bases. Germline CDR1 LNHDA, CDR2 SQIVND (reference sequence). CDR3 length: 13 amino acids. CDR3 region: CASSIQGGNTIYF. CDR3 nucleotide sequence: TGTGCCAGTAGTATACAGGGAGGAAACACCATATATTTT. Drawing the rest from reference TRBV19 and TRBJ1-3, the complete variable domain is DGGITQSPKYLFRKEGQNVTLSCEQNLNHDAMYWYRQDPGQGLRLIYYSQIVNDFQKGDIAEGYSVSREKKESFPLTVTSAQKNPTAFYLCASSIQGGNTIYFGEGSWLTVV.

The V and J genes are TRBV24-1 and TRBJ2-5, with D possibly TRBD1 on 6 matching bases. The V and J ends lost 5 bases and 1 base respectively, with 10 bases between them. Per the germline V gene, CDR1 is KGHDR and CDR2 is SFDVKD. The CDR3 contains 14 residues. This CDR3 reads CATSVGTTQETQYF. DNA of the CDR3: TGTGCCACCAGTGTCGGGACAACCCAAGAGACCCAGTACTTC.

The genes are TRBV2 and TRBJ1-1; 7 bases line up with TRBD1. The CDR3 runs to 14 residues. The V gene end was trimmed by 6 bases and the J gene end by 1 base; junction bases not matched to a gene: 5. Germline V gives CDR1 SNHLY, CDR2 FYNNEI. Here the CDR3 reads CASRGDSSNTEAFF. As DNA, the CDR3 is TGTGCCAGCAGAGGGGACAGTTCGAACACTGAAGCTTTCTTT.

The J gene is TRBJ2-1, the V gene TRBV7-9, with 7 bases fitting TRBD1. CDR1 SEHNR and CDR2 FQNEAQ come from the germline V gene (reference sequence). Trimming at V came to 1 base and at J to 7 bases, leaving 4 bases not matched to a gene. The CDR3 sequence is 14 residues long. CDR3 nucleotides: TGTGCCAGCAGCTTAGGACAGGGAGCGAATGAGCAGTTCTTC. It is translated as CASSLGQGANEQFF.

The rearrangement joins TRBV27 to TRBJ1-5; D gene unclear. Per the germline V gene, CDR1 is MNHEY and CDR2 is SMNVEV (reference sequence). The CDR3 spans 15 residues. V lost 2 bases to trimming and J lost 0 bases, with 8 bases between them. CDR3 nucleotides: TGTGCCAGCAGTTTAATTCTCAGTAGCAATCAGCCCCAGCATTTT. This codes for CASSLILSSNQPQHF.

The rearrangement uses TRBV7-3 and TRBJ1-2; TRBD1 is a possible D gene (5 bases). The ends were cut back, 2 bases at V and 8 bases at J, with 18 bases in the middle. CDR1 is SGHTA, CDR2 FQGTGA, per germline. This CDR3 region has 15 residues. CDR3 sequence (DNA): TGTGCCAGCAGCTTAGCTCCGGACACCTCAAAAGGCTACACCTTC. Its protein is CASSLAPDTSKGYTF.

The CDR3 sequence is CAIRLEGSHNSPLHF. The CDR3 region has the DNA TGTGCCATCAGATTAGAGGGATCCCACAATTCACCCCTCCACTTT. This chain links TRBV10-3 with TRBJ1-6; the D is unclear. This CDR3 is 15 amino acids long. V lost 6 bases and J 7 bases, leaving 16 bases between the germline ends. Looked up from germline, CDR1 is ENHRY and CDR2 is SYGVKD.

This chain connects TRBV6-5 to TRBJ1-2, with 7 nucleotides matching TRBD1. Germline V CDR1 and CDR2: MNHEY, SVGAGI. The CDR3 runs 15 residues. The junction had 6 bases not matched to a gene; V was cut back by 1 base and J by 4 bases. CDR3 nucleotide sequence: TGTGCCAGCAGTTACTTTAGGGACAGCAGCTATGGCTACACCTTC. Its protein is CASSYFRDSSYGYTF.

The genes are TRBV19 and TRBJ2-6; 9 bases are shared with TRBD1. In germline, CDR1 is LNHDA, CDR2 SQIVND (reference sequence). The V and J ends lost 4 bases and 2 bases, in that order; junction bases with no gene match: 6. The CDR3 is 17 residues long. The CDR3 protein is CASSTSRDRAGANVLTF. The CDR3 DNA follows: TGTGCCAGTAGTACGTCCCGGGACAGGGCTGGGGCCAACGTCCTGACTTTC.

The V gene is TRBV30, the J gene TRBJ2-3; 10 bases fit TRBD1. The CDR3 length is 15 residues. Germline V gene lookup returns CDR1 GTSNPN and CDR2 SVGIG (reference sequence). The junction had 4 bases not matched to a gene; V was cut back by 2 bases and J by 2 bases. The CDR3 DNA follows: TGTGCCTGGAGTTCGGGACAGGGGCACACAGATACGCAGTATTTT. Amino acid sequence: CAWSSGQGHTDTQYF.

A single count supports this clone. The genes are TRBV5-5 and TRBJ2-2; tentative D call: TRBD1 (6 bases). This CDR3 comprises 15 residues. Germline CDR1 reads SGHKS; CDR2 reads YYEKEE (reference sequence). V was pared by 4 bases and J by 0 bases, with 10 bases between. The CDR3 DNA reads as TGTGCCAGCAGCAGGGGACAAACGAACACCGGGGAGCTGTTTTTT. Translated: CASSRGQTNTGELFF.

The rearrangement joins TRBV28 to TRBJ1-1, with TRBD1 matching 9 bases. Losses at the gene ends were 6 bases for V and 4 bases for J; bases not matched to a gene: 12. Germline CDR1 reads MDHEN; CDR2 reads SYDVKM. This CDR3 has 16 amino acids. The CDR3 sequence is CASRPRQGTGTTEAFF. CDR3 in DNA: TGTGCCAGCAGACCGAGACAGGGGACAGGGACCACTGAAGCTTTCTTT.

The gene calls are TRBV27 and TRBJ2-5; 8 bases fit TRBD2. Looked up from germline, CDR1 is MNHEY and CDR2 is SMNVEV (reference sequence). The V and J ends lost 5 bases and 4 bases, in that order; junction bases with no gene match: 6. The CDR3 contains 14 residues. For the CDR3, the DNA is TGTGCCAGCAGTCCGACTAGCGTAAGAGAGACCCAGTACTTC. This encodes CASSPTSVRETQYF.

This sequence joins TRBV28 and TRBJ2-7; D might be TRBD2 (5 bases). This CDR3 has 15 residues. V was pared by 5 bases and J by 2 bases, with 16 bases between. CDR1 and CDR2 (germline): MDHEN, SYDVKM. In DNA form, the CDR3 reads TGTGCCAGCAGTCTCAGCGGCTCAGGCACCTACGAGCAGTACTTC. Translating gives CASSLSGSGTYEQYF.

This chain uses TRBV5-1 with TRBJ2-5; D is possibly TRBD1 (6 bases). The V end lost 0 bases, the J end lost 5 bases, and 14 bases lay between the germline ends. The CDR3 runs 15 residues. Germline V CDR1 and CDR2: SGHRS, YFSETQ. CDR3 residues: CASSLVQGMFETQYF. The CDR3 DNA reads TGCGCCAGCAGCTTGGTTCAGGGGATGTTTGAGACCCAGTACTTC.

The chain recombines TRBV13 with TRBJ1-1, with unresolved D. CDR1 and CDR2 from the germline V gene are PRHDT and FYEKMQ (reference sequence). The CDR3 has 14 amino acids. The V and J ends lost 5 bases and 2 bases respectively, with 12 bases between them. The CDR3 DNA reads TGTGCCAGCAGCCAAACGGGGATTAACACTGAAGCTTTCTTT. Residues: CASSQTGINTEAFF.

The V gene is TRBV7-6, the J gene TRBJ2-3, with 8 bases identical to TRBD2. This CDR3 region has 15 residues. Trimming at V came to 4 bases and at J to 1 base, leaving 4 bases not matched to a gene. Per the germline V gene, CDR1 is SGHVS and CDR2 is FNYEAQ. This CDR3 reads CASSSTTSGTDTQYF. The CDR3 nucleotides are TGTGCCAGCAGCTCCACGACTAGCGGCACAGATACGCAGTATTTT.

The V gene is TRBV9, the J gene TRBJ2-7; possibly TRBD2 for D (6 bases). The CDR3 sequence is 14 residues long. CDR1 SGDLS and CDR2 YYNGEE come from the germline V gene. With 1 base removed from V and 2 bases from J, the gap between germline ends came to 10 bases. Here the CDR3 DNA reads TGTGCCAGCAGCGTAAGGGAGGACACCTACGAGCAGTACTTC. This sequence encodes CASSVREDTYEQYF. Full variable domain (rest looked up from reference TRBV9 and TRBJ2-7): DSGVTQTPKHLITATGQRVTLRCSPRSGDLSVYWYQQSLDQGLQFLIQYYNGEERAKGNILERFSAQQFPDLHSELNLSSLELGDSALYFCASSVREDTYEQYFGPGTRLTVT.

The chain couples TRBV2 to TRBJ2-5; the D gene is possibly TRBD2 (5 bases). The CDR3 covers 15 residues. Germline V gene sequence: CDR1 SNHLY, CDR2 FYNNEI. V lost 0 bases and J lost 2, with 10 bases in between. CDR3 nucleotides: TGTGCCAGCAGTGAAGCGCACGGCGGGCAAGAGACCCAGTACTTC. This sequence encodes CASSEAHGGQETQYF.

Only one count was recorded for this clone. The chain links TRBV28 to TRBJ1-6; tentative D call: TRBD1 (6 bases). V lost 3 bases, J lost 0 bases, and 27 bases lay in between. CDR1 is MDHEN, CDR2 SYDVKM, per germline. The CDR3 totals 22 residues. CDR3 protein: CASSLARGKGMVLISYNSPLHF. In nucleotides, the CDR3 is TGTGCCAGCAGTTTGGCCAGGGGAAAGGGGATGGTCCTGATCTCCTATAATTCACCCCTCCACTTT.